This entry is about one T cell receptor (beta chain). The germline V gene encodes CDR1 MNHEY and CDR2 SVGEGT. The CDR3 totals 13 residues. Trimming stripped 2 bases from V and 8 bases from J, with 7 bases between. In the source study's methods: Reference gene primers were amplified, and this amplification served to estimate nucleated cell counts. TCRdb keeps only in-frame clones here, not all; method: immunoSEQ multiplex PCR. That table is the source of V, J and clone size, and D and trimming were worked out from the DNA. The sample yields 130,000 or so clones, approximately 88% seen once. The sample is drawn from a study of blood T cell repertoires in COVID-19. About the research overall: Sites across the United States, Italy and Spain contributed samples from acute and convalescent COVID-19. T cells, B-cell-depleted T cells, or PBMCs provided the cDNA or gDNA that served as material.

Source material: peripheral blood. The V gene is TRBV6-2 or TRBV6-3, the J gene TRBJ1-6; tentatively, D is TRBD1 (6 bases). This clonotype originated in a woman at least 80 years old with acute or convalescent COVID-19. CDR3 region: CASSYRQDSPLHF. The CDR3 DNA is TGTGCCAGCAGTTACCGACAGGATTCACCCCTCCACTTT.